Sequencing of this T cell receptor (beta chain) was carried out in a study of early T cells in non-severe SARS-CoV-2 infection. Germline V gene sequence: CDR1 DFQATT, CDR2 SNEGSKA (reference sequence). The CDR3 consists of 13 residues. Trimming removed 0 bases at V and 8 bases at J, with 10 bases between. TCRdb independently ran MiXCR on the 5' RACE reads; one entry per CDR3 protein. Seen here are some 32,000 distinct CDR3 sequences, approximately 5.9% observed once, and the top ten hold 5% to 7.5%. This clonotype was seen many times. The sample comprised whole blood. The chain couples TRBV20-1 to TRBJ1-4, with D unclear. The sequence was obtained from an adult who was a healthcare worker with PCR-confirmed SARS-CoV-2 infection or an uninfected control (not recorded which). The CDR3 protein is CSARDKVGEKLFF. The CDR3 DNA sequence: TGCAGTGCTAGAGATAAGGTCGGCGAAAAACTGTTTTTT.